The 11 T cell receptor beta chains in this list originate from one sample, sequenced in a study of OX40 agonist ivuxolimab in advanced cancers. Libraries came from the immunoSEQ multiplex PCR assay. The immuneACCESS repertoire file appears here via TCRdb, limited to in-frame rearrangements. These files lack a portion of the clones; in checked studies, under half of the deficit traces to unresolved V genes, and the cause of the others is not known. The sample table holds over 55,000 clones, of which approximately 79% were seen once. The ten biggest clones cover 2% to 2.5% of the sample. This sample comprised CD4+ or CD8+ T cells sorted from blood, obtained in a trial of the OX40 agonist ivuxolimab. Source of these receptors: an adult with an advanced solid tumor such as melanoma, head and neck, liver or kidney cancer.

The chain has TRBV5-5 and TRBJ1-2; D uncertain. Germline lookup yields CDR1 SGHKS and CDR2 YYEKEE (reference sequence). The CDR3 contains 12 residues. Trimming removed 7 bases from V and 4 bases from J, with 11 bases in between. The CDR3 DNA reads TGTGCCAGCTGGCGGTCTGGCTATGGCTACACCTTC. This gives the protein CASWRSGYGYTF.

The chain carries TRBV5-1 and TRBJ1-1, with D unclear. The CDR3 is 13 residues long. V was trimmed by 1 base and J by 8 bases, leaving 12 bases between them. The germline V gene encodes CDR1 SGHRS and CDR2 YFSETQ. CDR3 in DNA: TGCGCCAGCAGCTTGCAAGGGTGGGGAGAAGCTTTCTTT. This encodes CASSLQGWGEAFF.

The chain has TRBV25-1 and TRBJ1-1, with D maybe TRBD1 (5 bases). The CDR3 contains 13 residues. Trimming removed 6 bases at V and 1 base at J, with 9 bases between. Germline lookup yields CDR1 MGHDK and CDR2 SYGVNS. CDR3 sequence reads: CASRATGNTEAFF. The DNA of the CDR3 is TGTGCCAGCAGGGCCACAGGGAACACTGAAGCTTTCTTT.

The chain couples TRBV13 to TRBJ1-3; no clear D gene. Per germline, CDR1 PRHDT and CDR2 FYEKMQ (reference sequence). This CDR3 is built from 14 residues. Trimming removed 6 bases from V and 0 bases from J, with 9 bases in between. CDR3 DNA: TGTGCCAGCAGGACGGCCTCCTCTGGAAACACCATATATTTT. Translated, it gives CASRTASSGNTIYF.

The rearrangement joins TRBV10-3 to TRBJ2-3; the match to TRBD2 covers 10 bases. V shed 4 bases, J shed 0 bases, and the junction held 4 bases outside the gene matches. Germline CDR1 and CDR2: ENHRY and SYGVKD. CDR3 length: 16 amino acids. The CDR3 sequence: CAISAQLAGSTDTQYF. The DNA for the CDR3 is TGTGCCATCAGTGCCCAACTAGCGGGGAGCACAGATACGCAGTATTTT.

V and J are TRBV20-1 and TRBJ2-7; D is perhaps TRBD1 (5 bases). Trimming removed 7 bases from V and 1 base from J, with 8 bases in between. CDR3 size: 11 residues. The germline V gene encodes CDR1 DFQATT and CDR2 SNEGSKA (reference sequence). The CDR3 loop reads CSGGTSYEQYF. In DNA, the CDR3 is TGCAGTGGGGGCACTTCCTACGAGCAGTACTTC.

This clone came up a few times. The J gene is TRBJ2-7, the V gene TRBV5-1; D is perhaps TRBD1 or TRBD2 (5 bases each). CDR1 is SGHRS and CDR2 is YFSETQ in the germline V gene. The CDR3 runs to 16 residues. V lost 0 bases to trimming and J lost 0 bases, with 13 bases between them. CDR3 residues: CASSLGWGKSSYEQYF. The CDR3 nucleotides read TGCGCCAGCAGCTTGGGTTGGGGGAAGAGCTCCTACGAGCAGTACTTC.

The chain couples TRBV6-9 to TRBJ1-5; D may be TRBD1 (5 bases). V lost 8 bases and J lost 3, with 17 bases in between. Germline V gene data show CDR1 as MNHGY and CDR2 as SVAAGI. The CDR3 covers 15 residues. CDR3 sequence reads: CASFGGEGSNQPQHF. As DNA, the CDR3 is TGTGCCAGCTTCGGAGGGGAGGGGTCCAATCAGCCCCAGCATTTT.

The chain carries TRBV11-2 and TRBJ2-1, with TRBD2 as a possible D gene (5 bases). Germline-derived CDR1 and CDR2 are SGHAT and FQNNGV. The CDR3 length is 17 residues. V shed 3 bases and J shed 1 base, with 16 bases lying between them. The CDR3 spells CASSLGGSAVSYNEQFF. In DNA, the CDR3 is TGTGCCAGCAGCTTGGGTGGGAGCGCGGTTTCCTACAATGAGCAGTTCTTC.

J is TRBJ2-1 and V is TRBV27, with D tentatively TRBD1 (6 bases). The CDR3 runs to 13 residues. V shed 1 base and J shed 8 bases, with 9 bases lying between them. Per germline, CDR1 MNHEY and CDR2 SMNVEV (reference sequence). CDR3 sequence (DNA): TGTGCCAGCAGTTTATTGAGGGGGTATGAGCAGTTCTTC. It translates to CASSLLRGYEQFF.

V usage is TRBV5-4 and J usage is TRBJ1-3; the D gene is possibly TRBD1 (5 bases). V shed 1 base and J shed 0 bases, with 8 bases lying between them. The germline gives CDR1 SGHNT, CDR2 YYREEE (reference sequence). The CDR3 loop spans 15 amino acids. The CDR3 DNA reads as TGTGCCAGCAGCTTGCAGGGAATCTCTGGAAACACCATATATTTT. Translation: CASSLQGISGNTIYF.